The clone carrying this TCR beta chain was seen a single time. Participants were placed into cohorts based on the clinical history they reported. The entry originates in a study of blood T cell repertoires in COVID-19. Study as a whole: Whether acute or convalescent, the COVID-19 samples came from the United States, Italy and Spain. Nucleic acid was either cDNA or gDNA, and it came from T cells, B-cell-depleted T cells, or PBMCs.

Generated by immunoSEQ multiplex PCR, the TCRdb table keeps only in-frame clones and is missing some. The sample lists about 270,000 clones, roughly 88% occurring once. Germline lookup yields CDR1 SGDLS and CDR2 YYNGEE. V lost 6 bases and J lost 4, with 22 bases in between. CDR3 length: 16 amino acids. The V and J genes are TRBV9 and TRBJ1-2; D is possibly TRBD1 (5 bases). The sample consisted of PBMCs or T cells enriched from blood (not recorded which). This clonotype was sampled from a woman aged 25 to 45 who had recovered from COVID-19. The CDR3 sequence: CASTPGGGIPTYGYTF. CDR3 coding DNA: TGTGCCAGCACCCCCGGGGGAGGAATCCCGACCTATGGCTACACCTTC.